Sequencing of this T cell receptor (beta chain) was carried out in a study of cytomegalovirus exposure and HLA in healthy donors. Whole-study results and caveats: Diagnosis of cytomegalovirus status made by the classifier reportedly showed high specificity and sensitivity.

An approximately 120-subject validation cohort, separate from the 666-subject first cohort, supplied the donors. The J segment lost 2 bases and the V segment lost 5 bases, leaving 10 bases of the junction unmatched. Germline assignment: CDR1 SQVTM and CDR2 ANQGSEA. CDR3 length: 15 amino acids. Using immunoSEQ multiplex PCR, the repertoire was profiled, and TCRdb retains in-frame clones only, with some absent. Of over 150,000 clones in the sample, around 90% were seen once. With respect to this clone: The target antigen is unknown.

The rearrangement uses TRBV29-1 and TRBJ2-7; 9 nucleotides align to TRBD1. The sample taken for sequencing was PBMCs. This receptor was taken from a woman aged 18-35 years in good health and CMV-seropositive. The CDR3 DNA reads as TGCAGCGTTATCGGGACAGGGAAGGGGGCCTACGAGCAGTACTTC. Protein: CSVIGTGKGAYEQYF.